This T cell receptor beta chain derives from a study of human T cells and chemical hapten exposure. Study overall: 0.01% DPC was applied to the upper back in patch tests, which were read at 6 days. Study-level points and caveats: With regard to DPC sensitization, TCRs above 1 in 1000 frequency did not change.

The V gene end was trimmed by 1 base and the J gene end by 1 base; junction bases not matched to a gene: 4. CDR1 and CDR2 from the germline V gene are SGHRS and YFSETQ. This CDR3 is 15 amino acids long. Time point indicated: pre-sensitization, week 0. Treatment in this sample: therapeutic diphenylcyclopropenone sensitization with weekly scalp DPC. Only a few counts were recorded for this clonotype. Its specificity is not known. The library attached unique molecular identifiers to individual cDNA molecules. In TCRdb, the RACE reads were re-called with MiXCR into one record per CDR3 protein. Of tens of thousands of distinct CDR3 sequences detected, approximately 10% appear once; the ten largest clones hold approximately 6.3%.

This chain links TRBV5-1 with TRBJ2-5; 7 nucleotides line up with TRBD1. The TCR was taken from a man between 25 and 39 years old with alopecia areata. Some clones in this sample may be carry-over from other donors' samples. The starting material was whole blood, obtained in connection with sensitization to the hapten diphenylcyclopropenone (DPC). The DNA of the CDR3 is TGCGCCAGCAGCTTGACAGGGGCCTTCCAAGAGACCCAGTACTTC. The encoded protein is CASSLTGAFQETQYF.